What follows are 9 T cell receptor beta chains derived from one specimen sequenced in a study of stem cell transplantation in POMP-related autoinflammatory disease. The assay was immunoSEQ multiplex PCR, and TCRdb's table has in-frame clones only and misses some. The sample shows roughly 68,000 clones, under 95% of them seen only once. The sample here was CD4+ T cells from PBMCs, taken after stem cell transplantation. The source of these receptors is a human patient with POMP-related autoinflammation and immune dysregulation (PRAID). Part of the T cells may come from the graft donor.

This sequence joins TRBV7-9 and TRBJ2-1, with 13 bases fitting TRBD2. Losses at the gene ends were 5 bases for V and 13 bases for J; bases not matched to a gene: 8. Germline CDR1 is SEHNR and CDR2 is FQNEAQ (reference sequence). The CDR3 totals 14 residues. CDR3 sequence: CASSPGLAGSDQFF. Written as DNA, the CDR3 is TGTGCCAGCAGCCCGGGACTAGCGGGGTCCGATCAGTTCTTC.

CDR3 amino acids: CASSKKTGGPYEQYF. The CDR3 DNA is TGTGCCAGCAGCAAAAAGACAGGGGGACCCTACGAGCAGTACTTC. The rearrangement uses TRBV21-1 and TRBJ2-7; the DNA was not used to check the table's D call, TRBD1. TRBV21-1 is a pseudogene segment. The CDR3 sequence is 15 residues long.

This sequence joins TRBV20-1 and TRBJ2-7; possible D gene TRBD2, 6 bases. V gave up 3 bases and J gave up 2 bases, with 14 bases separating them. This CDR3 has 14 residues. The germline V gene has CDR1 DFQATT and CDR2 SNEGSKA (reference sequence). Here the CDR3 reads CSASPGLPTYEQYF. DNA of the CDR3: TGCAGTGCTAGTCCGGGACTGCCGACCTACGAGCAGTACTTC.

The J gene is TRBJ2-3, the V gene TRBV5-1; 14 positions agree with TRBD2. Germline-derived CDR1 and CDR2 are SGHRS and YFSETQ. V lost 4 bases and J lost 2; bases outside the gene matches: 3. The CDR3 is 16 amino acids. CDR3 nucleotides: TGCGCCAGCAGCAAGGGACTAGCGGGAGCCACAGATACGCAGTATTTT. Translated: CASSKGLAGATDTQYF.

V usage is TRBV28 and J usage is TRBJ2-3; the D gene is possibly TRBD2 (5 bases). Germline V CDR1 and CDR2: MDHEN, SYDVKM. V was trimmed by 5 bases and J by 3 bases, leaving 18 bases between them. The length of the CDR3 is 16 residues. The CDR3 loop is CASSSGLSGLTDTQYF. The CDR3 region has the DNA TGTGCCAGCAGTAGCGGACTGAGCGGATTAACAGATACGCAGTATTTT. The full variable domain, rest sourced from reference TRBV28 and TRBJ2-3, is DVKVTQSSRYLVKRTGEKVFLECVQDMDHENMFWYRQDPGLGLRLIYFSYDVKMKEKGDIPEGYSVSREKKERFSLILESASTNQTSMYLCASSSGLSGLTDTQYFGPGTRLTVL.

The chain has TRBV19 and TRBJ1-2; D is uncertain. This CDR3 contains 14 residues. Germline CDR1 LNHDA, CDR2 SQIVND (reference sequence). The V end was cut by 4 bases, the J end by 8 bases, with 17 bases between. The CDR3 coding sequence is TGTGCCAGTAGTAGTGCCGGTGGAGGGCGAGGCTACACCTTC. As protein: CASSSAGGGRGYTF. Full variable domain (missing parts from reference TRBV19 and TRBJ1-2): DGGITQSPKYLFRKEGQNVTLSCEQNLNHDAMYWYRQDPGQGLRLIYYSQIVNDFQKGDIAEGYSVSREKKESFPLTVTSAQKNPTAFYLCASSSAGGGRGYTFGSGTRLTVV.

The rearrangement uses TRBV5-1 and TRBJ2-3; the D call may be TRBD1 or TRBD2 (5 bases each). The V gene lost 0 bases and the J gene lost 0 bases, with 11 bases spanning the gap. The CDR3 contains 16 residues. The germline V gene has CDR1 SGHRS and CDR2 YFSETQ. In DNA, the CDR3 is TGCGCCAGCAGCTTGGGGGGGAAGGTTAGCACAGATACGCAGTATTTT. Protein sequence: CASSLGGKVSTDTQYF. Together with reference TRBV5-1 and TRBJ2-3, the CDR3 gives the full variable domain: KAGVTQTPRYLIKTRGQQVTLSCSPISGHRSVSWYQQTPGQGLQFLFEYFSETQRNKGNFPGRFSGRQFSNSRSEMNVSTLELGDSALYLCASSLGGKVSTDTQYFGPGTRLTVL.

V usage is TRBV7-8 and J usage is TRBJ2-3; 8 bases fit TRBD1. CDR3 length: 17 residues. After removal of 1 base from V and 0 bases from J, the junction contained 6 bases not matched to a gene. CDR1 is SGHVS and CDR2 is FQNEAQ in the germline V gene. DNA for the CDR3: TGTGCCAGCAGCTTAGAGTTGACAGGGGACAGCACAGATACGCAGTATTTT. Its translation is CASSLELTGDSTDTQYF.

The CDR3 reads CASGVRATNEKLFF. CDR3 DNA sequence: TGTGCCAGCGGGGTGCGGGCAACTAATGAAAAACTGTTTTTT. The J gene is TRBJ1-4, the V gene TRBV6-5, with D unclear. The CDR3 is made up of 14 amino acids. Germline CDR1 reads MNHEY; CDR2 reads SVGAGI. Between the trimmed V and J ends, which lost 8 bases and 0 bases, there was a span of 10 bases.